The sequence of this TCR beta chain was determined in a study of shared clonotypes between healthy human individuals. The sorted-subset replicate PCRs were given 200 ng DNA, which is 27,000 or so T cell genomes. The assay was immunoSEQ multiplex PCR, and TCRdb's table has in-frame clones only and misses some. The sample comprises millions of clones, about 93% of which are singletons, and 1.5% to 2% rests with the top ten. The CDR3 spans 15 residues. Germline V CDR1 and CDR2: MNHEY, SMNVEV (reference sequence). V shed 6 bases and J shed 0 bases, with 12 bases lying between them. Concerning this clone itself: The same CDR3 can be traced to other DNA sequences in this sample.

Naive CD8 populations comprised CD45RO-negative cells positively selected for CCR7, excluding terminally differentiated effector memory CD45RA+ cells. Sequencing input: naive CD8+ T cells from PBMCs. The chain is built from TRBV27 and TRBJ2-1; the D is unclear. The receptor was isolated from a man younger than 35 in good health. Some clones in this sample may be carry-over from other donors' samples. The CDR3 spells CASSLSESSYNEQFF. For the CDR3, the DNA is TGTGCCAGCAGCCTCAGTGAAAGCTCCTACAATGAGCAGTTCTTC.